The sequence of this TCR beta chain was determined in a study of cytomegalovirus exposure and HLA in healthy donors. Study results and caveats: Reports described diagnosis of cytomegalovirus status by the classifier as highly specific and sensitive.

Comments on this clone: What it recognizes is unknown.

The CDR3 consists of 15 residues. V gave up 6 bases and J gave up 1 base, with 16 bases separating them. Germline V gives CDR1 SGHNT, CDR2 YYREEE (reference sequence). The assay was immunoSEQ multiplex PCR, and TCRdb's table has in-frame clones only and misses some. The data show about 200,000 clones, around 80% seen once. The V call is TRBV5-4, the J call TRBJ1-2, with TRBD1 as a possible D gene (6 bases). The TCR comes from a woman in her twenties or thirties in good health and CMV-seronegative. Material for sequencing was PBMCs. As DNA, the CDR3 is TGTGCCAGCATCCCAGACAGGACAAGTAACTATGGCTACACCTTC. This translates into CASIPDRTSNYGYTF.